This T cell receptor (beta chain) was identified during a study of cytomegalovirus exposure and HLA in healthy donors. Turning to this clone: Its antigen is unidentified.

The PCR made use of 60 Vbeta and 13 Jbeta primers. The data were produced by immunoSEQ multiplex PCR, yet TCRdb's version contains in-frame clones alone and is incomplete. Here the sample spans 130,000 to 150,000 clones, approximately 78% being singletons. Study-level results: Roughly uniform sequencing depth across donors was assumed, possibly incorrectly.

This receptor was obtained from a man aged 35 to 55 in good health and CMV-seropositive. The sequencing input was PBMCs.

CDR3 DNA sequence: TGTGCCAGCAGTGAATTGGGCGGGGCTAGCTCCTACAATGAGCAGTTCTTC. Its protein product is CASSELGGASSYNEQFF. This sequence joins TRBV6-1 and TRBJ2-1, with a tentative D call TRBD2 (6 bases). CDR3 size: 17 residues. The ends were cut back, 2 bases at V and 0 bases at J, with 14 bases in the middle. From germline, CDR1 is MNHNS and CDR2 SASEGT.